This T cell receptor (beta chain) was captured in a study of T cell repertoires in cytomegalovirus infection. At the level of the study: Both a matching HLA type and CMV infection were indicated by public TCR beta signatures. General observations from the study: Individuals carrying CMV plus the relevant HLA were identified by cumulative frequency of public TCR beta families. Within the response measured ex vivo, HLA-C-restricted CMV-specific TCR beta clonotypes were dominant.

A word on this clonotype: The target antigen is unknown.

The CDR3 spans 16 residues. Unmatched junction bases numbered 6, after V lost 0 bases and J lost 3 bases. The germline V gene encodes CDR1 MGHRA and CDR2 YSYEKL. TCRdb processed the reads anew with MiXCR; each CDR3 protein has one entry. The repertoire holds about 530,000 distinct CDR3 sequences, 26% seen once, with less than 15% in the top ten. Sample: PBMCs. The chain joins TRBV4-1 to TRBJ1-2, with 8 nucleotides matching TRBD1. This clonotype originated in a human donor in good health (CMV status not recorded). Some clones in this sample may be carry-over from other donors' samples. CDR3 residues: CASSQDRQGRYYGYTF. The CDR3 bases are TGCGCCAGCAGCCAAGATCGACAGGGGCGGTACTATGGCTACACCTTC.